The 25 T cell receptor beta chains reported below all come from one sample, sequenced in a study of T cell responses to AZD1222 COVID-19 vaccine. TCRdb's table, derived via immunoSEQ multiplex PCR, lists solely in-frame clones and lacks some. The sample records 110,000 or so clones, about nine tenths being singletons. Material: peripheral blood, obtained on day 0 of AZD1222 vaccination. All receptors derive from an adult in good health.

The chain is built from TRBV24-1 and TRBJ2-1; 8 nucleotides agree with TRBD1. CDR3 size: 15 residues. V lost 3 bases to trimming and J lost 5 bases; unmatched junction nucleotides: 5. CDR1 and CDR2 (germline): KGHDR, SFDVKD. The CDR3 sequence is CATSDRDRWDNEQFF. In DNA, the CDR3 is TGTGCCACCAGTGATCGGGACAGGTGGGACAATGAGCAGTTCTTC.

The V and J genes are TRBV28 and TRBJ2-7, with a weak D call TRBD1 (6 bases). Trimming shortened V by 9 bases and J by 2 bases, and 20 bases separated the two germline ends. The V gene's germline CDR1 is MDHEN and CDR2 SYDVKM. The CDR3 contains 15 residues. CDR3 residues: CASRGPDRRAYEQYF. CDR3 in DNA: TGTGCCAGTCGGGGCCCGGACAGACGGGCCTACGAGCAGTACTTC.

The chain links TRBV3-1 (or the pseudogene TRBV3-2) to TRBJ2-7; 9 nucleotides match TRBD2. This CDR3 is 16 amino acids long. Looked up from germline, CDR1 is LGHDT and CDR2 is YNNKEL (reference sequence). The V segment lost 4 bases and the J segment 2 bases; nucleotides outside the gene matches: 9. CDR3 region: CASSPWTSVGPYEQYF. As DNA, the CDR3 is TGTGCCAGCAGCCCCTGGACTAGCGTGGGTCCCTACGAGCAGTACTTC.

The genes are TRBV27 and TRBJ2-7, with D unclear. This CDR3 region has 13 residues. Per germline, CDR1 MNHEY and CDR2 SMNVEV (reference sequence). V was shortened by 5 bases and J by 9 bases, with 17 bases between the two germline ends. Here the CDR3 DNA reads TGTGCCAGCAGTCCTGCTGGGGTGGTCGCGCAGTACTTC. Translating it yields CASSPAGVVAQYF.

The rearrangement links TRBV2 to TRBJ1-6; 9 nucleotides line up with TRBD1. Germline-derived CDR1 and CDR2 are SNHLY and FYNNEI. V dropped 2 bases and J dropped 9; count of bases not matched to a gene: 5. The CDR3 covers 15 residues. The CDR3: CASSERRDRVSPLHF. The CDR3 region has the DNA TGTGCCAGCAGTGAACGCCGGGACAGGGTTTCACCCCTCCACTTT.

The chain uses TRBV27 and TRBJ2-7; D not resolved. V gave up 2 bases and J gave up 5 bases, with 16 bases separating them. The CDR3 has 15 residues. CDR1 MNHEY and CDR2 SMNVEV come from the germline V gene (reference sequence). The CDR3 spells CASSLRQAATHEQYF. CDR3 bases: TGTGCCAGCAGTTTACGCCAAGCCGCGACCCACGAGCAGTACTTC.

The rearrangement links TRBV9 to TRBJ1-2; maybe TRBD1 (5 bases). From germline, CDR1 is SGDLS and CDR2 YYNGEE. V lost 5 bases and J 4 bases, leaving 15 bases between the germline ends. The CDR3 extends over 14 amino acids. The CDR3 bases are TGTGCCAGCAGAGAACTGGGGGTATCCTATGGCTACACCTTC. It encodes CASRELGVSYGYTF.

The V gene is TRBV29-1, the J gene TRBJ1-2; D gene ambiguous. Trimming cost V 7 bases and J 2 bases, with 8 bases left between them. Germline CDR1 is SQVTM and CDR2 is ANQGSEA. The CDR3 sequence is 11 residues long. CDR3 in amino acids: CSAHENYGYTF. In DNA form, the CDR3 reads TGCAGCGCCCACGAGAACTATGGCTACACCTTC.

A remark on this clone: The junction departs from germline at one end; a sequencing error may be responsible. This chain links TRBV7-7 with TRBJ1-1; TRBD1 is a possible D gene (5 bases). The germline CDR1 and CDR2 sequences are SSHAT and FNYEAQ (reference sequence). This CDR3 spans 13 amino acids. The CDR3 loop reads CASSQGKNTEAFF. CDR3 nucleotides: TGTGCTAGCAGCCAGGGAAAAAACACTGAAGCTTTCTTT.

The J gene is TRBJ2-7, the V gene TRBV12-3 or TRBV12-4; tentatively, D is TRBD1 (5 bases). The CDR3 has 12 residues. Trimming removed 7 bases at V and 5 bases at J, with 12 bases between. CDR3 DNA sequence: TGTGCCAGCACCTCGGACACCCACGAGCAGTACTTC. It codes for CASTSDTHEQYF.

This clone has a single count. The rearrangement joins TRBV25-1 to TRBJ2-7, with D unresolved. The germline gives CDR1 MGHDK, CDR2 SYGVNS. V was cut by 4 bases and J by 6 bases, with 7 bases left in between. The CDR3 contains 11 residues. CDR3 loop: CASSGRAEQYF. The CDR3 coding sequence is TGTGCCAGCAGTGGTAGGGCCGAGCAGTACTTC.

The V gene is TRBV15, the J gene TRBJ2-7, with D unclear. The V end was cut by 0 bases, the J end by 8 bases, with 14 bases between. This CDR3 is built from 14 residues. CDR1 LNHNV and CDR2 YYDKDF come from the germline V gene (reference sequence). CDR3 residues: CATSRDIASLQQYF. CDR3 DNA sequence: TGTGCCACCAGCAGAGATATTGCATCTCTCCAGCAGTACTTC.

The chain employs TRBV5-5 and TRBJ1-2; D is undetermined. Per the germline V gene, CDR1 is SGHKS and CDR2 is YYEKEE (reference sequence). V was shortened by 4 bases and J by 0 bases, with 10 bases between the two germline ends. This CDR3 contains 14 residues. The CDR3: CASSPERANYGYTF. The DNA of the CDR3 is TGTGCCAGCAGCCCCGAGAGGGCTAACTATGGCTACACCTTC.

In its sample, this clone was seen a few times. As DNA, the CDR3 is TGCGCCAGCAGCTTTTCCGGGATCGGAGGCAATGAGCAGTTCTTC. The encoded protein is CASSFSGIGGNEQFF. V and J are TRBV5-1 and TRBJ2-1, with D perhaps TRBD2 (5 bases). In germline, CDR1 is SGHRS, CDR2 YFSETQ. The CDR3 consists of 15 residues. V dropped 2 bases and J dropped 6 bases, with 15 bases sitting between them.

J is TRBJ1-2 and V is TRBV5-1, with TRBD1 identical over 7 bases. Germline V lookup: CDR1 SGHRS, CDR2 YFSETQ. Trimming cost V 0 bases and J 8 bases; bases outside gene matches: 4. This CDR3 has 13 amino acids. The CDR3 DNA reads TGCGCCAGCAGCTTGGATAGGGACAGCGGCTACACCTTC. Amino acids: CASSLDRDSGYTF.

The chain couples TRBV10-2 to TRBJ2-7, with D perhaps TRBD1 (5 bases). The CDR3 length is 14 residues. The germline CDR1 and CDR2 sequences are WSHSY and SAAADI. Trimming pared 2 bases from V and 3 bases from J, leaving 11 bases between. The CDR3 DNA is TGCGCCAGCAGTGAGAAAGGGGTCAGCTACGAGCAGTACTTC. This encodes CASSEKGVSYEQYF.

This clone was detected once. The chain recombines TRBV18 with TRBJ2-7; no reliable D call. The CDR3 is 14 amino acids. Trimming shortened V by 2 bases and J by 0 bases, and 8 bases separated the two germline ends. Germline lookup yields CDR1 KGHSH and CDR2 LQKENI. CDR3 DNA sequence: TGTGCCAGCTCACCAGACCGAAGCTCCTACGAGCAGTACTTC. Translating gives CASSPDRSSYEQYF.

The V and J genes are TRBV7-6 and TRBJ2-1; TRBD2 matches 13 bases. The CDR3 consists of 17 residues. The germline V gene has CDR1 SGHVS and CDR2 FNYEAQ. Losses at the gene ends were 2 bases for V and 2 bases for J; bases not matched to a gene: 3. CDR3 nucleotide sequence: TGTGCCAGCAGCTTACGACTAGCGGGGGGACCCTACAATGAGCAGTTCTTC. It codes for CASSLRLAGGPYNEQFF.

The rearrangement joins TRBV28 to TRBJ2-2, with 9 bases fitting TRBD1. The germline V gene encodes CDR1 MDHEN and CDR2 SYDVKM. V shed 5 bases and J 4 bases; nucleotides not matched to a gene: 8. CDR3 size: 16 residues. The CDR3 sequence is CASSPLRGQGTGELFF. For the CDR3, the DNA is TGTGCCAGCAGTCCGCTAAGGGGACAGGGCACCGGGGAGCTGTTTTTT. Full variable domain (remainder filled in from reference TRBV28 and TRBJ2-2): DVKVTQSSRYLVKRTGEKVFLECVQDMDHENMFWYRQDPGLGLRLIYFSYDVKMKEKGDIPEGYSVSREKKERFSLILESASTNQTSMYLCASSPLRGQGTGELFFGEGSRLTVL.

This chain links TRBV5-1 with TRBJ2-3; 7 bases map to TRBD1. This CDR3 contains 15 residues. CDR1 and CDR2 from the germline V gene are SGHRS and YFSETQ. The V and J ends lost 4 bases and 1 base, in that order; junction bases with no gene match: 6. The CDR3 sequence: CASSPAGTGTDTQYF. The CDR3 DNA is TGCGCCAGCAGCCCCGCCGGGACAGGCACAGATACGCAGTATTTT.

The chain recombines TRBV6-2 or TRBV6-3 with TRBJ2-3, with D hard to call. The CDR3 loop spans 12 amino acids. Trimming removed 5 bases from V and 6 bases from J, with 9 bases in between. Germline lookup yields CDR1 MNHEY and CDR2 SVGEGT. The CDR3: CASSPVGDTQYF. CDR3 bases: TGTGCCAGCAGTCCAGTGGGGGATACGCAGTATTTT.

The chain recombines TRBV27 with TRBJ1-1; 7 bases match TRBD1. Germline-derived CDR1 and CDR2 are MNHEY and SMNVEV (reference sequence). The CDR3 covers 17 residues. V was clipped by 1 base and J by 1 base; unmatched bases: 9. CDR3: CASSLYRDSLRNTEAFF. The CDR3 DNA sequence: TGTGCCAGCAGTTTATATCGGGACAGCTTAAGGAACACTGAAGCTTTCTTT.

The chain carries TRBV6-6 and TRBJ1-3, with TRBD1 matching 8 bases. The junction had 4 bases not matched to a gene; V was cut back by 6 bases and J by 3 bases. The germline gives CDR1 MNHNY, CDR2 SVGAGI (reference sequence). This CDR3 is built from 14 residues. CDR3 sequence reads: CASSGQGFGNTIYF. As DNA, the CDR3 is TGTGCCAGCAGCGGACAGGGTTTTGGAAACACCATATATTTT.

The rearrangement uses TRBV27 and TRBJ1-1; TRBD1 matches at 12 bases. With 4 bases clipped from V and 5 bases from J, the junction kept 2 bases outside the gene matches. In germline, CDR1 is MNHEY, CDR2 SMNVEV (reference sequence). The CDR3 covers 14 residues. The CDR3 sequence: CASSSGQGATEAFF. DNA for the CDR3: TGTGCCAGCAGTTCGGGACAGGGGGCTACTGAAGCTTTCTTT.

The rearrangement joins TRBV7-3 to TRBJ1-2; perhaps TRBD1 as D (6 bases). V was shortened by 4 bases and J by 1 base, with 13 bases between the two germline ends. CDR1 is SGHTA, CDR2 FQGTGA, per germline. CDR3 length: 15 residues. The DNA for the CDR3 is TGTGCCAGCAGCTCCCGACAGGTCGTTAACTATGGCTACACCTTC. This encodes CASSSRQVVNYGYTF.